The clone carrying this TCR beta chain was picked up a small number of times. Its antigen is still unknown. Per germline, CDR1 LGHDT and CDR2 YNNKEL (reference sequence). J gave up 1 base and V 8 bases, and 4 bases lay outside the gene matches. The CDR3 totals 13 residues. Prepared libraries of TCR beta cDNA carried unique molecular identifiers. The yield from roughly 1 to 10 million T cells was 500,000 or so cDNA molecules in total. TCRdb used MiXCR to reprocess the PCR reads, holding one entry per CDR3 protein. Of approximately 630,000 distinct CDR3 sequences in the sample, around 64% are singletons; the top ten hold roughly 10%. The data derive from a study of post-analysis software for immune sequencing data. The overall study: The cohort encompassed relapsing-remitting, secondary progressive and progressive-relapsing multiple sclerosis disease courses. Broader study findings: People with multiple sclerosis had a significantly lower normalized Chao1 diversity than controls did. Controls had lower frequencies than patients of about 5 TRBV segments, which included TRBV5-6, TRBV5-1 and TRBV20-1. With F measure, samples from one preparation batch clustered together strongly.

The V gene is TRBV3-1, the J gene TRBJ2-5; TRBD2 agrees at 7 bases. The sequencing sample was made of blood. The sequence was collected from a girl aged 2-10 years with multiple sclerosis. The CDR3 coding sequence is TGTGCCAGCGGGAGGGTGATCCAAGAGACCCAGTACTTC. As protein: CASGRVIQETQYF.